A selection of T cell receptor beta chains follows, all from one sample in a study of molecular identifiers for immune sequencing clone quantification. From the PCR reads, TCRdb called clonotypes with MiXCR, one entry per CDR3 protein. The sample shows about 640,000 distinct CDR3 sequences, 20% of them seen only once. Specimen: naive CD8+ T cells from blood, with Jurkat cell RNA spiked in. The origin of the receptors is a human donor in good health. Some libraries in this study had Jurkat cell RNA spiked in. Both conserved end residues are part of each CDR3. D genes are given only for firm matches. For some rows the clone size is stated as once, few or many, or as a class when expanded; others skip it.

>15|many|-|TRBJ2-3|TRBV7-2
TGTGCCAGCAGCTTAACCGGGGGCTTAACAGATACGCAGTATTTT
CASSLTGGLTDTQYF
>15|few|-|TRBJ2-3|TRBV2
TGTGCCAGCACCTCCCCGGCGGGGAACGGTAATACGCAGTATTTT
CASTSPAGNGNTQYF
>19|many|-|TRBJ2-2|TRBV19
TGTGCCAGTAGACCCCCTGAACACTCCACAGGGTTAAACACCGGGGAGCTGTTTTTT
CASRPPEHSTGLNTGELFF
>14|few|TRBD2|TRBJ2-1|TRBV6-2/TRBV6-3
TGTGCCACCCTGACGGGACTACCGTACAATGAGCAGTTCTTC
CATLTGLPYNEQFF
>13|many|-|TRBJ1-1|TRBV25-1
TGTGCCAGCAGTGAATGGGGGACAAGAGAAGCTTTCTTT
CASSEWGTREAFF
>14|few|-|TRBJ2-3|TRBV9
TGTGCCAGCAGCCCCTACAGCAGCACAGATACGCAGTATTTT
CASSPYSSTDTQYF
>15|many|TRBD2|TRBJ2-7|TRBV12-3/TRBV12-4
TGTGCCAGCAGTCCAAGCTTAGCGGGGGCGTACGAGCAGTACTTC
CASSPSLAGAYEQYF
>15|few|TRBD2|TRBJ2-7|TRBV5-8
TGTGCCAGCAGCGAGACTAGCGGCTACTCCTACGAGCAGTACTTC
CASSETSGYSYEQYF
>12|many|-|TRBJ2-7|TRBV7-9
TGTGCCAGCAGCTCGACACAATACGAGCAGTACTTC
CASSSTQYEQYF
>17|few|TRBD2|TRBJ2-7|TRBV12-3/TRBV12-4
TGTGCCAGCAGTCCGCGACTAGCGGGAGGAGGTCTCTACGAGCAGTACTTC
CASSPRLAGGGLYEQYF
>16|many|-|TRBJ2-3|TRBV12-3/TRBV12-4
TGTGCCAGCAGTCTATCGCGTGGGATTAGCACAGATACGCAGTATTTT
CASSLSRGISTDTQYF
>16|few|-|TRBJ1-1|TRBV28
TGTGCCAGCAGCCCACTTCGTGGGGTCGAAAACACTGAAGCTTTCTTT
CASSPLRGVENTEAFF
>15|few|TRBD1|TRBJ1-5|TRBV6-6
TGTGCCAGCAGTTGGACAGGGGAAGACACAGATACGCAGCATTTT
CASSWTGEDTDTQHF
>16|many|-|TRBJ1-2|TRBV2
TGTGCCAGCAGTGAAGGTTTTCAGGCCCCTAACTATGGCTACACCTTC
CASSEGFQAPNYGYTF
>14|-|TRBD1|TRBJ1-2|TRBV7-9
TGTGCCAGCAGCCGGACAGGGGGCGTCTATGGCTACACCTTC
CASSRTGGVYGYTF
>12|many|-|TRBJ1-1|TRBV6-6
TGTGCCAGCAGTTATGACAACGGTGAAGCTTTCTTT
CASSYDNGEAFF
>15|many|-|TRBJ2-2|TRBV25-1
TGTGCCAGCAGTGATTGGGGTGGAGACACCGGGGAGCTGTTTTTT
CASSDWGGDTGELFF
>14|many|-|TRBJ1-2|TRBV6-1
TGTGCCAGCAGTGAATATGAGAATTATTATGGCTACACCTTC
CASSEYENYYGYTF
>14|few|-|TRBJ2-4|TRBV12-3/TRBV12-4
TGTGCCAGCAATGATGGTGGGGCCAAAAACATTCAGTACTTC
CASNDGGAKNIQYF
>15|-|TRBD2|TRBJ2-1|TRBV6-2/TRBV6-3
TGTGCCAGCAGTTACTTTGCGGGAGGTCCCAATGAGCAGTTCTTC
CASSYFAGGPNEQFF
>13|many|-|TRBJ2-7|TRBV29-1
TGCAGCGTTGACGGCGGGGACTCCTACGAGCAGTACTTC
CSVDGGDSYEQYF
>16|many|-|TRBJ2-2|TRBV7-9
TGTGCCAGCAGCTTCTTATCACACGCGAACACCGGGGAGCTGTTTTTT
CASSFLSHANTGELFF
>16|many|-|TRBJ2-3|TRBV2
TGTGCCAGCAGTGACCCGTTCGGGGGCCTCACAGATACGCAGTATTTT
CASSDPFGGLTDTQYF
>14|many|TRBD2|TRBJ2-7|TRBV20-1
TGCAGCCCTAGAGGGCTAGCGGGCTCCTACGAGCAGTACTTC
CSPRGLAGSYEQYF
>16|-|-|TRBJ2-4|TRBV5-1
TGCGCCAGCTCCTTAAGACAGGCTCTAGCCAGAAACATTCAGTACTTC
CASSLRQALARNIQYF
>16|many|TRBD1|TRBJ1-5|TRBV19
TGTGCCAGTAGTATGGGGGACAGGGGCCTAGAACAGCCCCAGCATTTT
CASSMGDRGLEQPQHF
>15|-|TRBD2|TRBJ2-7|TRBV24-1
TGTGCCACCAGTGACCCGACTAGCGGGATCTACGAGCAGTACTTC
CATSDPTSGIYEQYF
>16|many|-|TRBJ1-1|TRBV5-8
TGTGCCAGCAGCCTAACAGGGTACGACGAGAACACTGAAGCTTTCTTT
CASSLTGYDENTEAFF